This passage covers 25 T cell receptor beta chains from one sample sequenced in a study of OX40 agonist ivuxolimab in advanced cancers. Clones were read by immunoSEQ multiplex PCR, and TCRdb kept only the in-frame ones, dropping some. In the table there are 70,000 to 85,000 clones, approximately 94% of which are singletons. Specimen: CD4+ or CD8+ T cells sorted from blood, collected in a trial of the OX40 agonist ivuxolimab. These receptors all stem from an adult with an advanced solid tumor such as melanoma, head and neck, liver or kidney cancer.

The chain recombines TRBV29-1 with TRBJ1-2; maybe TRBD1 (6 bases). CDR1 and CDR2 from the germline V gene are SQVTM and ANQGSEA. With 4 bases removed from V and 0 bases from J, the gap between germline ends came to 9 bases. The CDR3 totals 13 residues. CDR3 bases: TGCAGCGTTGTCAGGGGAACTAACTATGGCTACACCTTC. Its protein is CSVVRGTNYGYTF. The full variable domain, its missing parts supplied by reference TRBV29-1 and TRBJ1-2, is SAVISQKPSRDICQRGTSLTIQCQVDSQVTMMFWYRQQPGQSLTLIATANQGSEATYESGFVIDKFPISRPNLTFSTLTVSNMSPEDSSIYLCSVVRGTNYGYTFGSGTRLTVV.

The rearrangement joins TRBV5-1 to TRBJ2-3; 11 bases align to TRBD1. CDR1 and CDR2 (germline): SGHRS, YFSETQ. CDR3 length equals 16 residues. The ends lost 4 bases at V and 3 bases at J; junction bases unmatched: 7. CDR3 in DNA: TGCGCCAGCAGCCCGGACAGGGGGCCGGGAACAGATACGCAGTATTTT. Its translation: CASSPDRGPGTDTQYF.

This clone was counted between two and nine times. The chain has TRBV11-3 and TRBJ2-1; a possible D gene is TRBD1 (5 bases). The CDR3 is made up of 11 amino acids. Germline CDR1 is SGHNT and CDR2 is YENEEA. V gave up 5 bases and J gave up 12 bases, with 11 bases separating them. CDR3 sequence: CASSNRTMQFF. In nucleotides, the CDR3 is TGTGCCAGCAGCAATCGGACAATGCAGTTCTTC.

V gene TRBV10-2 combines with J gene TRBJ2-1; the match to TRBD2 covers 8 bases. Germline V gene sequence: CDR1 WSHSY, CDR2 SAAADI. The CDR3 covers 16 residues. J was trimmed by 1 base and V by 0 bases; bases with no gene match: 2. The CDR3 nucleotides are TGCGCCAGCAGTGAGTCAGTAGCGGGGTCCTACAATGAGCAGTTCTTC. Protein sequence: CASSESVAGSYNEQFF.

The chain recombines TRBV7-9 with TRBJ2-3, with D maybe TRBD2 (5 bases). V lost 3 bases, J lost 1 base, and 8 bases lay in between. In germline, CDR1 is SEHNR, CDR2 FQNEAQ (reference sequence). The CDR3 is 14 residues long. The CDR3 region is CASSLDGGTDTQYF. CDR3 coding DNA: TGTGCCAGCAGCTTGGACGGGGGCACAGATACGCAGTATTTT.

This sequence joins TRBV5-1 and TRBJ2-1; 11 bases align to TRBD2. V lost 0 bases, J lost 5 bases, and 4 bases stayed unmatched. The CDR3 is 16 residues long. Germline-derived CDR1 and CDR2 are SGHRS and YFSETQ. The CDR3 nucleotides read TGCGCCAGCAGCTTGGATACTAGCGGGAGAAACAATGAGCAGTTCTTC. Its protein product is CASSLDTSGRNNEQFF.

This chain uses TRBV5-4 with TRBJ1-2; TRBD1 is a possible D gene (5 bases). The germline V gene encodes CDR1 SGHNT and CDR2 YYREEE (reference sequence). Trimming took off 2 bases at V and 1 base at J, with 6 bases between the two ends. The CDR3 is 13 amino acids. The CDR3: CASSFDSNYGYTF. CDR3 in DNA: TGTGCCAGCAGCTTCGACAGTAACTATGGCTACACCTTC.

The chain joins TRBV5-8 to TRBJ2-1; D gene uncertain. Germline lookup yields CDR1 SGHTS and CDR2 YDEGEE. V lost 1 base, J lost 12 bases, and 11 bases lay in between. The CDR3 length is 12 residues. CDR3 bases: TGTGCCAGCAGCTTGTTTACGGTAGGGCAGTTCTTC. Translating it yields CASSLFTVGQFF. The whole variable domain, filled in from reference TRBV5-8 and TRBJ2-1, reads EAGVTQSPTHLIKTRGQQATLRCSPISGHTSVYWYQQALGLGLQFLLWYDEGEERNRGNFPPRFSGRQFPNYSSELNVNALELEDSALYLCASSLFTVGQFFGPGTRLTVL.

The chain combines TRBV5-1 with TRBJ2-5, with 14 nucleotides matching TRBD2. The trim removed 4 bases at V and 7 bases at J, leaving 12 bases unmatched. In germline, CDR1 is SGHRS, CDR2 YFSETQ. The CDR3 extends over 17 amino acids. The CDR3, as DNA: TGCGCCAGCAGCGAGGGACTAGCGGGAGCACCGCAGGGGACCCAGTACTTC. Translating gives CASSEGLAGAPQGTQYF.

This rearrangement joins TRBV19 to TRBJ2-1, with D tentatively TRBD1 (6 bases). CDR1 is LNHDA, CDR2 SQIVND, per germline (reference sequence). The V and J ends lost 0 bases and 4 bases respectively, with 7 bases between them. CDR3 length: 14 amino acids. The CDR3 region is CASSIEGHYNEQFF. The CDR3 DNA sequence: TGTGCCAGTAGTATAGAGGGACATTACAATGAGCAGTTCTTC.

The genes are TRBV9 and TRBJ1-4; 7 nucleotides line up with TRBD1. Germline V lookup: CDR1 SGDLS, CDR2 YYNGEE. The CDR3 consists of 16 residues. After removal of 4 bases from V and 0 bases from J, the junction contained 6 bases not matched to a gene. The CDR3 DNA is TGTGCCAGCAGCACCGGGACAGTTGCAACTAATGAAAAACTGTTTTTT. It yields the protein CASSTGTVATNEKLFF.

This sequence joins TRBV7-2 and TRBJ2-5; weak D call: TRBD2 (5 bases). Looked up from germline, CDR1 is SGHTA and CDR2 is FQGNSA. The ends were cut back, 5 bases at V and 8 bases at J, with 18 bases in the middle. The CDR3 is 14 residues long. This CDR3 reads CASSSTSSSDTQYF. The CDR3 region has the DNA TGTGCCAGCAGCAGCACTAGTTCCTCGGATACCCAGTACTTC.

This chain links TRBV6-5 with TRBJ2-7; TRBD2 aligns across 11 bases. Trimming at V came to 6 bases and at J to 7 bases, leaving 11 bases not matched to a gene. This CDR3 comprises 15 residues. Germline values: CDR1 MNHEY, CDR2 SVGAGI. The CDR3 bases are TGTGCCAGCAGGGGTAGCGGGAGGGCCTTAGGTGAGCAGTACTTC. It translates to CASRGSGRALGEQYF.

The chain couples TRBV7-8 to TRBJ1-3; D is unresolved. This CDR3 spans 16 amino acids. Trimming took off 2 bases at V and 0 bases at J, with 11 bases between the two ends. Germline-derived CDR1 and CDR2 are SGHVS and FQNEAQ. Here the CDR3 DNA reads TGTGCCAGCAGCTTAAGTATGGGAATCTCTGGAAACACCATATATTTT. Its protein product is CASSLSMGISGNTIYF.

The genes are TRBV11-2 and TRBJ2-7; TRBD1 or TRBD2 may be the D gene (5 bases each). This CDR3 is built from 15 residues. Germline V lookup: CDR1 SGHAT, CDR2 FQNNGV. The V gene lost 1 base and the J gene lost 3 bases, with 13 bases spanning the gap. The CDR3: CASSLVWDPSYEQYF. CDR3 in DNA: TGTGCCAGCAGCTTAGTGTGGGACCCTAGCTACGAGCAGTACTTC.

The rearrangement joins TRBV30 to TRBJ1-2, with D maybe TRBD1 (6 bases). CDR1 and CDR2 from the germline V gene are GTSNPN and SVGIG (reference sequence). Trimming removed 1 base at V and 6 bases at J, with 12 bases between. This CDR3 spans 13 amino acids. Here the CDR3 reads CAWSGSGVNGYTF. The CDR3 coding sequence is TGTGCCTGGAGTGGGTCAGGGGTGAATGGCTACACCTTC.

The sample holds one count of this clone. As DNA, the CDR3 is TGTGCCAGCAGGAGACAGCAAGCTTTCTTT. This sequence encodes CASRRQQAFF. The V gene is TRBV6-1, the J gene TRBJ1-1; perhaps TRBD1 as D (5 bases). This CDR3 is built from 10 residues. Germline V CDR1 and CDR2: MNHNS, SASEGT. Trimming shortened V by 6 bases and J by 9 bases, and 8 bases separated the two germline ends.

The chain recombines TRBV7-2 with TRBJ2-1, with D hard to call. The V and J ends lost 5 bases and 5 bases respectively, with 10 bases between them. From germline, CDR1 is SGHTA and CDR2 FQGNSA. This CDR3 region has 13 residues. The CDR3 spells CASSLWSNNEQFF. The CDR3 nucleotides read TGTGCCAGCAGCCTCTGGAGTAACAATGAGCAGTTCTTC.

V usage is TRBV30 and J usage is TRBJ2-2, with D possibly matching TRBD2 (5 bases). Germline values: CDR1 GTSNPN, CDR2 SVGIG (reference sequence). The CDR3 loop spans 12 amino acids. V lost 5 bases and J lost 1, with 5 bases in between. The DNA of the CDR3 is TGTGCCTGGGAGGGGAACACCGGGGAGCTGTTTTTT. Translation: CAWEGNTGELFF.

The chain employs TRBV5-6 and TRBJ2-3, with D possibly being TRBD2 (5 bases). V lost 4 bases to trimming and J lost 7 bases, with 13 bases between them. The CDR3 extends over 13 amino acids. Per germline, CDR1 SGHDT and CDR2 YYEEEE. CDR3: CASSPGLPNTQYF. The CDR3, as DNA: TGTGCCAGCAGCCCCGGACTTCCCAATACGCAGTATTTT. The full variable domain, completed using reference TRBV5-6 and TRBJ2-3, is DAGVTQSPTHLIKTRGQQVTLRCSPKSGHDTVSWYQQALGQGPQFIFQYYEEEERQRGNFPDRFSGHQFPNYSSELNVNALLLGDSALYLCASSPGLPNTQYFGPGTRLTVL.

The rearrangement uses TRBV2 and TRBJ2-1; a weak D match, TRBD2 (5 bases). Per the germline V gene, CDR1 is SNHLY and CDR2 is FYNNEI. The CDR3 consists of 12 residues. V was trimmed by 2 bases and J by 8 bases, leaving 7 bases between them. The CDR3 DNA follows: TGTGCCAGCAGTGAAACGGACTATGAGCAGTTCTTC. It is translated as CASSETDYEQFF.

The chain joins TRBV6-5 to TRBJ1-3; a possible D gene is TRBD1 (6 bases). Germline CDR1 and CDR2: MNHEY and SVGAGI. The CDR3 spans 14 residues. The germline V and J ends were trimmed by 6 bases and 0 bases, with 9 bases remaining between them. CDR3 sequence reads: CASRGQFSGNTIYF. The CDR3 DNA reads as TGTGCCAGCAGAGGACAGTTCTCTGGAAACACCATATATTTT.

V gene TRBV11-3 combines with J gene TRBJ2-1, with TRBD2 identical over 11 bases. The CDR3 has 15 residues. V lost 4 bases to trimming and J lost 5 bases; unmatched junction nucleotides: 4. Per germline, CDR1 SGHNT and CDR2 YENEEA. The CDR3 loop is CASSWTSGSNNEQFF. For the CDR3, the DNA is TGTGCCAGCAGCTGGACTAGCGGGTCCAACAATGAGCAGTTCTTC.

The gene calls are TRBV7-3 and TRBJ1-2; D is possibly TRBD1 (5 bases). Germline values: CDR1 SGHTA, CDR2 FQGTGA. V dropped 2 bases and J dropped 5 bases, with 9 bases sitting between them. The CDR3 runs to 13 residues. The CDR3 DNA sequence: TGTGCCAGCAGCTTAGGAGGGGTTTATGGCTACACCTTC. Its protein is CASSLGGVYGYTF.

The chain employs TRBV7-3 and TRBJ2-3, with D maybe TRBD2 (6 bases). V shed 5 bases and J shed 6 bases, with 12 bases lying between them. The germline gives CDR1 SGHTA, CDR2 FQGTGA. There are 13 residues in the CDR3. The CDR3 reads CASSPGDSDTQYF. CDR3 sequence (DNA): TGTGCCAGCAGCCCGGGGGACTCGGATACGCAGTATTTT.